Listed below are T cell receptor beta chains from one sample, sequenced in a study of control samples from healthy donors and cancer patients. Generated by immunoSEQ multiplex PCR, the TCRdb table keeps only in-frame clones and is missing some. The sample yields fewer than 150,000 clones, 80% to 95% seen once. The sequenced sample consisted of blood. These receptors were obtained from a man younger than 30 in good health. Both conserved end residues are part of each CDR3. Each record gives: CDR3 DNA, CDR3 protein, clone size, D gene, V gene, J gene, CDR3 length. D genes are given only for firm matches. The size entry is marked missing in some rows and otherwise reads once, few, many or a size class.

DNA: TGTGCCAGCTCCCGCGGGGGGGTCAGCACAGATACGCAGTATTTT; CDR3: CASSRGGVSTDTQYF; size: .; D: TRBD2; V: TRBV18; J: TRBJ2-3; length: 15
DNA: TGTGCCAGCCGAGATGGGGACCCGAGGAATGAGCAGTTCTTC; CDR3: CASRDGDPRNEQFF; size: .; D: .; V: TRBV2; J: TRBJ2-1; length: 14
DNA: TGCAGTGCTATAACAGATACGCAGTATTTT; CDR3: CSAITDTQYF; size: .; D: .; V: TRBV20-1; J: TRBJ2-3; length: 10
DNA: TGTGCCAGCAGCACGAAGACGACAGGGGCGCGTACTGAAGCTTTCTTT; CDR3: CASSTKTTGARTEAFF; size: .; D: TRBD1; V: TRBV27; J: TRBJ1-1; length: 16
DNA: TGTGCCAGCAGCTTAGGGCTAGCGGGAGCGGGGACCGGGGAGCTGTTTTTT; CDR3: CASSLGLAGAGTGELFF; size: .; D: TRBD2; V: TRBV7-2; J: TRBJ2-2; length: 17
DNA: TGTGCCAGCAGCTTAGCCGTCGGGGCCTACGAGCAGTACTTC; CDR3: CASSLAVGAYEQYF; size: .; D: .; V: TRBV11-2; J: TRBJ2-7; length: 14
DNA: TGTGCCAGCAGCTCTCCGGACGGGATGACAGATACGCAGTATTTT; CDR3: CASSSPDGMTDTQYF; size: .; D: .; V: TRBV13; J: TRBJ2-3; length: 15
DNA: TGTGCCTGGAGCGCGACTAATGAAAAACTGTTTTTT; CDR3: CAWSATNEKLFF; size: .; D: .; V: TRBV30; J: TRBJ1-4; length: 12
DNA: TGTGCCAGCAGCTGGACAGGGGCCAACGAGCAGTACTTC; CDR3: CASSWTGANEQYF; size: .; D: TRBD1; V: TRBV11-2; J: TRBJ2-7; length: 13
DNA: TGTGCCAGCAGCTTGGTCGCCGCTGCAGGGAACGGTGGCTACACCTTC; CDR3: CASSLVAAAGNGGYTF; size: .; D: .; V: TRBV5-4; J: TRBJ1-2; length: 16
DNA: TGTGCCAGCAGCACAGGGGAAGATCAGCCCCAGCATTTT; CDR3: CASSTGEDQPQHF; size: .; D: TRBD1; V: TRBV9; J: TRBJ1-5; length: 13
DNA: TGTGCCAGCAGTTACTTCCAAGAGACCCAGTACTTC; CDR3: CASSYFQETQYF; size: .; D: .; V: TRBV6-2/TRBV6-3; J: TRBJ2-5; length: 12
DNA: TGTGCCAGCAGCTCCGGATGGGGCCTCTACAATGAGCAGTTCTTC; CDR3: CASSSGWGLYNEQFF; size: .; D: .; V: TRBV7-3; J: TRBJ2-1; length: 15
DNA: TGTGCAAGTCGCTTAGTTGTCCAGCCGATCAACGGGGAGCAGTACTTC; CDR3: CASRLVVQPINGEQYF; size: .; D: .; V: TRBV12-2; J: TRBJ2-7; length: 16
DNA: TGCGCCAGCAGCGGACAGGGGGCCAGCAATCAGCCCCAGCATTTT; CDR3: CASSGQGASNQPQHF; size: .; D: TRBD1; V: TRBV4-1; J: TRBJ1-5; length: 15
DNA: TGTGCCAGCAGCCCAAGACTAGCGGGCAACAATGAGCAGTTCTTC; CDR3: CASSPRLAGNNEQFF; size: .; D: TRBD2; V: TRBV16; J: TRBJ2-1; length: 15
DNA: TGTGCCAGCAGCACGACGGGGGGCCTCACAGATACGCAGTATTTT; CDR3: CASSTTGGLTDTQYF; size: .; D: .; V: TRBV7-3; J: TRBJ2-3; length: 15
DNA: TGTGCCAGCAGCGTAGCTGGGACCCCGGGCGACGAGCAGTACTTC; CDR3: CASSVAGTPGDEQYF; size: .; D: .; V: TRBV9; J: TRBJ2-7; length: 15
DNA: TGTGCCAGCTCACCGGACAGGGGAGGAAGAAACACCGGGGAGCTGTTTTTT; CDR3: CASSPDRGGRNTGELFF; size: once; D: TRBD1; V: TRBV18; J: TRBJ2-2; length: 17
DNA: TGTGCCAGCTCACCACAGGGACAGGGGACTGGAAACACCATATATTTT; CDR3: CASSPQGQGTGNTIYF; size: once; D: TRBD1; V: TRBV18; J: TRBJ1-3; length: 16
DNA: TGTGCCAGCAGTCCCGGGGGCTTTGCAGATACGCAGTATTTT; CDR3: CASSPGGFADTQYF; size: .; D: .; V: TRBV6-4; J: TRBJ2-3; length: 14
DNA: TGTGCCAGCAGCCTCGCGAGGGGGGTGAACACTGAAGCTTTCTTT; CDR3: CASSLARGVNTEAFF; size: .; D: .; V: TRBV11-3; J: TRBJ1-1; length: 15
DNA: TGCGCCAGCAGCTTGTTAGAGGGGGACACCGGGGAGCTGTTTTTT; CDR3: CASSLLEGDTGELFF; size: .; D: .; V: TRBV5-1; J: TRBJ2-2; length: 15
DNA: TGTGCCAGCAGTCCCGGAGGCCTAAACAATGAGCAGTTCTTC; CDR3: CASSPGGLNNEQFF; size: .; D: .; V: TRBV25-1; J: TRBJ2-1; length: 14
DNA: TGTGCCAGCAGCGTAGTACCAACACCGGGGGCGAACACCATATATTTT; CDR3: CASSVVPTPGANTIYF; size: .; D: .; V: TRBV9; J: TRBJ1-3; length: 16
DNA: TGTGCCAGCAGGATAGCTGATTCACCCCTCCACTTT; CDR3: CASRIADSPLHF; size: .; D: .; V: TRBV27; J: TRBJ1-6; length: 12
DNA: TGTGCCAGCAGCTGGGGACTAGCGGGAGTTTACAATGAGCAGTTCTTC; CDR3: CASSWGLAGVYNEQFF; size: .; D: TRBD2; V: TRBV7-8; J: TRBJ2-1; length: 16
DNA: TGCAGCGCCACCCGACAGGGTGAGACCGGGGAGCTGTTTTTT; CDR3: CSATRQGETGELFF; size: .; D: TRBD1; V: TRBV29-1; J: TRBJ2-2; length: 14
DNA: TGTGCCAGCAAGGAGGGCGGGGCTCGACTCCAGGAGACCCAGTACTTC; CDR3: CASKEGGARLQETQYF; size: .; D: .; V: TRBV5-4; J: TRBJ2-5; length: 16
DNA: TGTGCCAGCAGTCAACGACAGCAGCCCCAGCATTTT; CDR3: CASSQRQQPQHF; size: .; D: .; V: TRBV12-3/TRBV12-4; J: TRBJ1-5; length: 12
DNA: TGTGCCAGCAGCCCGGCCCTCCGCCCGGAGACCCAGTACTTC; CDR3: CASSPALRPETQYF; size: once; D: .; V: TRBV3-1/TRBV3-2; J: TRBJ2-5; length: 14
DNA: TGTGCCAGCAGTCCCCCCCGGGGGGGACAAGAGACCCAGTACTTC; CDR3: CASSPPRGGQETQYF; size: .; D: TRBD2; V: TRBV6-5; J: TRBJ2-5; length: 15
DNA: TGTGCCAGCAGCGTATTGGCAGCCAACTCTGGAAACACCATATATTTT; CDR3: CASSVLAANSGNTIYF; size: .; D: .; V: TRBV9; J: TRBJ1-3; length: 16
DNA: TGTGCCAGCAGTTACGGGGACAGGGGCGGGGAGCTGTTTTTT; CDR3: CASSYGDRGGELFF; size: .; D: TRBD1; V: TRBV6-5; J: TRBJ2-2; length: 14
DNA: TGTGCCTGGAGTGTAGACGGCGAAAGGCCCCAGCATTTT; CDR3: CAWSVDGERPQHF; size: .; D: .; V: TRBV30; J: TRBJ1-5; length: 13
DNA: TGCGCCAGCAGCCAAGGGGAATCGAGCTACACCTTC; CDR3: CASSQGESSYTF; size: .; D: .; V: TRBV4-1; J: TRBJ1-2; length: 12
DNA: TGTGCCTGCGGGGGTAGCAATCAGCCCCAGCATTTT; CDR3: CACGGSNQPQHF; size: .; D: .; V: TRBV30; J: TRBJ1-5; length: 12
DNA: TGCAGCGCCGTGGGGCACAGCGGGAGGGCCGCAGATACGCAGTATTTT; CDR3: CSAVGHSGRAADTQYF; size: .; D: TRBD2; V: TRBV29-1; J: TRBJ2-3; length: 16